This T cell receptor (beta chain) was documented in a study of beta chain features in type 1 diabetes. Every bit of the isolated RNA underwent reverse transcription, so sequencing read expressed TCRB transcripts. The average read count of naive, central memory and regulatory T cell samples was around 3.6 million. The table came from immunoSEQ multiplex PCR; TCRdb's copy has only in-frame clones and leaves some out. The table records 680,000 or so clones, roughly 12% of them present only once. CD45RO/CCR7/CD25/CD127/CD95/CD27 sorting isolated CD4+ naive, central memory, regulatory and stem cell-like memory cells. Comments on this clone: Antigen unknown.

V lost 3 bases to trimming and J lost 1 base; unmatched junction nucleotides: 1. This CDR3 has 15 amino acids. Germline CDR1 reads SGDLS; CDR2 reads YYNGEE. The study's findings and limits: Naive, central memory and Treg TCRB repertoires seemed to resemble each other more closely in patients than they did in healthy donors. Shorter TCRB CDR3s, moderately but significantly so, were found in Type 1 diabetes patients in all four CD4+ subsets. PCR might preferentially amplify shorter templates, equally in patients and controls.

Sequenced: naive CD4+ T cells from blood. The sequence came from a man aged 18 to 30 with type 1 diabetes. The chain employs TRBV9 and TRBJ2-3; 11 bases are a match to TRBD2. The CDR3 DNA sequence: TGTGCCAGCAGCGAGGGACTAGCGGGCACAGATACGCAGTATTTT. Amino acids: CASSEGLAGTDTQYF.